This TCR beta chain was sequenced during a study of shared clonotypes between healthy human individuals. The CDR3 runs 14 residues. Germline V gene data show CDR1 as KGHSH and CDR2 as LQKENI. V shed 4 bases and J 6 bases; nucleotides not matched to a gene: 8. This table comes from immunoSEQ multiplex PCR, and its TCRdb copy is limited to in-frame clones, with some not included. The repertoire holds some 2 million clones, with approximately 95% as singletons. Specimen: naive CD4+ T cells sorted from blood. Subset here: CD45RA+ positively selected. The TCR originated in a man aged 18 to 35 in good health. The chain employs TRBV18 and TRBJ1-2; the match to TRBD1 covers 7 bases. The CDR3 spells CASSQGQFSDGYTF. The CDR3, as DNA: TGTGCCAGCTCACAGGGACAGTTCTCAGATGGCTACACCTTC. The whole variable domain, remainder taken from reference TRBV18 and TRBJ1-2, is NAGVMQNPRHLVRRRGQEARLRCSPMKGHSHVYWYRQLPEEGLKFMVYLQKENIIDESGMPKERFSAEFPKEGPSILRIQQVVRGDSAAYFCASSQGQFSDGYTFGSGTRLTVV.